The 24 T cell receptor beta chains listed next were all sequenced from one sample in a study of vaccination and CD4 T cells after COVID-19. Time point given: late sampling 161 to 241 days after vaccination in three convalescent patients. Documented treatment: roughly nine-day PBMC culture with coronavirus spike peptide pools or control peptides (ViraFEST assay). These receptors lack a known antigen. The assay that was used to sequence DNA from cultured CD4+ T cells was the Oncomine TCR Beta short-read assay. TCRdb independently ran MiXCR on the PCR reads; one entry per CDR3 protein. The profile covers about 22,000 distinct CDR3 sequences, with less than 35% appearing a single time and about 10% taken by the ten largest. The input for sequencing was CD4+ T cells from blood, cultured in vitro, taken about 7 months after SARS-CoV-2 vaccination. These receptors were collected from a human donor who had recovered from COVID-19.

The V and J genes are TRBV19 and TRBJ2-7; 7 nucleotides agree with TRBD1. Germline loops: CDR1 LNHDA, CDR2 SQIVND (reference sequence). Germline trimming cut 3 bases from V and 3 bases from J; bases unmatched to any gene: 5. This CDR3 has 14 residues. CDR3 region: CASSMGQRSYEQYF. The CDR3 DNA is TGTGCCAGTAGTATGGGACAGCGCAGCTACGAGCAGTACTTC.

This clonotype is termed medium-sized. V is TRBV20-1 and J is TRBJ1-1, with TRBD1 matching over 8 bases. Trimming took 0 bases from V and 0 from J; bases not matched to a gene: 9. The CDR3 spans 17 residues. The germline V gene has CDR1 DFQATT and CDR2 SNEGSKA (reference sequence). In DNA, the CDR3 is TGCAGTGCTAGAGACAGGGGGCTGCGTCTACTGAACACTGAAGCTTTCTTT. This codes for CSARDRGLRLLNTEAFF.

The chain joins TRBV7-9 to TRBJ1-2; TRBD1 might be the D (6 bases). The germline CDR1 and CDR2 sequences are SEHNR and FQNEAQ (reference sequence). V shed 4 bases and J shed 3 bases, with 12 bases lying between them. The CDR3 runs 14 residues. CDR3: CASSYDSGDYGYTF. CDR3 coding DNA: TGTGCCAGCAGCTACGACTCAGGGGACTATGGCTACACCTTC.

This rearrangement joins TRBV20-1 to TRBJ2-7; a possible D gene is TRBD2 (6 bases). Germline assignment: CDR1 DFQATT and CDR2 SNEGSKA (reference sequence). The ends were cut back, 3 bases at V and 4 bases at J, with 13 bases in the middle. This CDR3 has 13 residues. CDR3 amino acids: CSASRGTDYEQYF. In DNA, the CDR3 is TGCAGTGCTAGCCGGGGGACCGATTACGAGCAGTACTTC.

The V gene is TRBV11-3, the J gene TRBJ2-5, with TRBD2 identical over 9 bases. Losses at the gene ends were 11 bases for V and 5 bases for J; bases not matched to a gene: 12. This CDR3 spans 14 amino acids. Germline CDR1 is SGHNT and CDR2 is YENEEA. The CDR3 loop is CAAAGGQAKETQYF. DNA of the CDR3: TGTGCCGCTGCGGGGGGGCAGGCCAAGGAGACCCAGTACTTC.

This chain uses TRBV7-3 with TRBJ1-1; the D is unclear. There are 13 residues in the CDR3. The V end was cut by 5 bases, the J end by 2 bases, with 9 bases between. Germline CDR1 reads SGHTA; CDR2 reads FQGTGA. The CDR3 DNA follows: TGTGCCAGCAGCATGACCTCTAACACTGAAGCTTTCTTT. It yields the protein CASSMTSNTEAFF.

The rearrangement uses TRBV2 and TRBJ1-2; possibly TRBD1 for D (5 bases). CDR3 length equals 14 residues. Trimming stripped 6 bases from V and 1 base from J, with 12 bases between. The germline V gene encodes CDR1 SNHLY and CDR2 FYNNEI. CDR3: CASSDQGGNYGYTF. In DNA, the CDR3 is TGTGCCAGCAGCGATCAGGGAGGTAACTATGGCTACACCTTC.

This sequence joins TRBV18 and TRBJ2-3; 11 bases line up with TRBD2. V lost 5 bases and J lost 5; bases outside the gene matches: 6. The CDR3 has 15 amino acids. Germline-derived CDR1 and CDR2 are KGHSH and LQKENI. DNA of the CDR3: TGTGCCAGCTCAGGTAGCGGGGGGGCCGAAGATACGCAGTATTTT. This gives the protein CASSGSGGAEDTQYF.

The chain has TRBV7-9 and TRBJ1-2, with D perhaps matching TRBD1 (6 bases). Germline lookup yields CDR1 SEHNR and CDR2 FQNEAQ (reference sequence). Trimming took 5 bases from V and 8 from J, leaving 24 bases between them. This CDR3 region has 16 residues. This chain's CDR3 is CASSQIRQEGSRGYTF. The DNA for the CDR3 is TGTGCCAGCAGCCAAATTCGACAGGAAGGGTCGAGAGGCTACACCTTC.

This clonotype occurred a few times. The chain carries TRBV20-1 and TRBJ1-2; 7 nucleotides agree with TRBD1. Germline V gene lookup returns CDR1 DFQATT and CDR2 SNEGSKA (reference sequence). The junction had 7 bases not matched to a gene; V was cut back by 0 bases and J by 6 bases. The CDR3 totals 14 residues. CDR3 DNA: TGCAGTGCTAGAGATCGAGGGGGCGTCAATGGCTACACCTTC. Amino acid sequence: CSARDRGGVNGYTF.

The CDR3 sequence is CASRRSAGGSNQPQHF. CDR3 coding DNA: TGTGCCAGCAGAAGGTCGGCAGGGGGTAGCAATCAGCCCCAGCATTTT. This sequence joins TRBV2 and TRBJ1-5, with 7 positions matching TRBD1. There are 16 residues in the CDR3. The J segment lost 0 bases and the V segment lost 6 bases, leaving 8 bases of the junction unmatched. From germline, CDR1 is SNHLY and CDR2 FYNNEI.

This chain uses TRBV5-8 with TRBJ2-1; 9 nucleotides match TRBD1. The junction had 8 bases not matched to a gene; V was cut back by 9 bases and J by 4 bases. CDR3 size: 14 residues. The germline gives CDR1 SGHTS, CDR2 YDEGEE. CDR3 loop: CATQGTGKYNEQFF. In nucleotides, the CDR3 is TGTGCCACCCAGGGGACAGGGAAATACAATGAGCAGTTCTTC.

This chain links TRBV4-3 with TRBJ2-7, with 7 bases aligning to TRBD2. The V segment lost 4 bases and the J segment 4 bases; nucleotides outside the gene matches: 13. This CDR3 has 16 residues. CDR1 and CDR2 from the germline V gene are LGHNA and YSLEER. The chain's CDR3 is CASSPHGGRALYEQYF. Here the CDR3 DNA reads TGCGCCAGCAGCCCTCACGGGGGGAGGGCCCTATACGAGCAGTACTTC.

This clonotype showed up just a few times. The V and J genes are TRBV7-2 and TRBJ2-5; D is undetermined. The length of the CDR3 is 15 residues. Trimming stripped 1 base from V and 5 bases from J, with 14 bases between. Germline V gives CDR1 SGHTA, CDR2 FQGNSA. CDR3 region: CASSLGGVDWETQYF. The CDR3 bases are TGTGCCAGCAGCTTAGGTGGGGTGGATTGGGAGACCCAGTACTTC.

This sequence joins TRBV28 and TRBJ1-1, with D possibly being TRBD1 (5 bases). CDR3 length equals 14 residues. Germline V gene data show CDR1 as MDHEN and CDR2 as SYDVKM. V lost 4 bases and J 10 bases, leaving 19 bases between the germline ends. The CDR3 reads CASSSGTGGLVAFF. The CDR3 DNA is TGTGCCAGCAGTTCGGGGACCGGTGGATTGGTAGCTTTCTTT.

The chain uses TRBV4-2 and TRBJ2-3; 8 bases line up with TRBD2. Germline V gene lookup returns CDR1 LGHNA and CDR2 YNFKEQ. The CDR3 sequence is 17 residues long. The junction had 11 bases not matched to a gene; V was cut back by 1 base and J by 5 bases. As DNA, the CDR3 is TGTGCCAGCAGCCAAGGGGGAGGACGGGAGGGGCAAGATACGCAGTATTTT. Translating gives CASSQGGGREGQDTQYF.

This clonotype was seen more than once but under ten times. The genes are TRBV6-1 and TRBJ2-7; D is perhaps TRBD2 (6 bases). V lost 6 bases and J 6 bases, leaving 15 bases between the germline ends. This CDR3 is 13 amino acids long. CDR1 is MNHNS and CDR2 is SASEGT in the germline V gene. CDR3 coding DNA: TGTGCCAGCAGGGGGCGGGACCTCTCCGAGCAGTACTTC. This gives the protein CASRGRDLSEQYF.

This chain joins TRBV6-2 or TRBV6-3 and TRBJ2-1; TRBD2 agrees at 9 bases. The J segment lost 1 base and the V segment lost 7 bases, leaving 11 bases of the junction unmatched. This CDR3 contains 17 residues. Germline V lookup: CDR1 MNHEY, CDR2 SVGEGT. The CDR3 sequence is CASKTRSLAGSYNEQFF. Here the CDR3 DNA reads TGTGCCAGCAAAACCAGATCACTAGCGGGTTCCTACAATGAGCAGTTCTTC.

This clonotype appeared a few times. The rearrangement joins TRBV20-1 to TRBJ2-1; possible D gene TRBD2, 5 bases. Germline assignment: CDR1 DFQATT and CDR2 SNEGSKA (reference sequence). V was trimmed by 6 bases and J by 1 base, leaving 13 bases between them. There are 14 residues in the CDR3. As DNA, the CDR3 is TGCAGTGCGATCGCACTAGGTTCCTACAATGAGCAGTTCTTC. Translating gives CSAIALGSYNEQFF.

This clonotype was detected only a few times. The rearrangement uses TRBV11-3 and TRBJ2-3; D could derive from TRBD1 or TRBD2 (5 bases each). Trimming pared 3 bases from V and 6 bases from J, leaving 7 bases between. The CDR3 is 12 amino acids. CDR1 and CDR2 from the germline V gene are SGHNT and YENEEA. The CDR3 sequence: CASSFGADTQYF. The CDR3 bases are TGTGCCAGCAGCTTCGGGGCCGATACGCAGTATTTT.

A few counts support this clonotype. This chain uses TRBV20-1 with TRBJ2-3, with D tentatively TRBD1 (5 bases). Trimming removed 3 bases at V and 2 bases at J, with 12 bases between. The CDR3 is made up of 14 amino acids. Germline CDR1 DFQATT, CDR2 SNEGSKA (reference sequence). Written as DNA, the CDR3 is TGCAGTGCTAGCGACAGATCATTCACAGATACGCAGTATTTT. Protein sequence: CSASDRSFTDTQYF.

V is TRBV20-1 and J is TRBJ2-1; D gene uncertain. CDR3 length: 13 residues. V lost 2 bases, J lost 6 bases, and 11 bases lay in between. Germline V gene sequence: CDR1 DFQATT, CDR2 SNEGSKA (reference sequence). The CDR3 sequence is CSARKDQFNEQFF. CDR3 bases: TGCAGTGCTAGAAAGGACCAGTTCAATGAGCAGTTCTTC.

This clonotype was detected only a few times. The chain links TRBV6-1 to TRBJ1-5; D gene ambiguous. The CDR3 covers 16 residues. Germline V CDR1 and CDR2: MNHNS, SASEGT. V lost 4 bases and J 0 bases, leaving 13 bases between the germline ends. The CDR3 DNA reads TGTGCCAGCAGTGGTCAGAACTTATATAGCAATCAGCCCCAGCATTTT. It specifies CASSGQNLYSNQPQHF.

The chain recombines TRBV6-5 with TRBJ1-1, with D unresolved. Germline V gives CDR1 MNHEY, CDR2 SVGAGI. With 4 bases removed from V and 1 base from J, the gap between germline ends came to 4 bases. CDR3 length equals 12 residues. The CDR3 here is CASSFRNTEAFF. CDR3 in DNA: TGTGCCAGCAGTTTCCGGAACACTGAAGCTTTCTTT.